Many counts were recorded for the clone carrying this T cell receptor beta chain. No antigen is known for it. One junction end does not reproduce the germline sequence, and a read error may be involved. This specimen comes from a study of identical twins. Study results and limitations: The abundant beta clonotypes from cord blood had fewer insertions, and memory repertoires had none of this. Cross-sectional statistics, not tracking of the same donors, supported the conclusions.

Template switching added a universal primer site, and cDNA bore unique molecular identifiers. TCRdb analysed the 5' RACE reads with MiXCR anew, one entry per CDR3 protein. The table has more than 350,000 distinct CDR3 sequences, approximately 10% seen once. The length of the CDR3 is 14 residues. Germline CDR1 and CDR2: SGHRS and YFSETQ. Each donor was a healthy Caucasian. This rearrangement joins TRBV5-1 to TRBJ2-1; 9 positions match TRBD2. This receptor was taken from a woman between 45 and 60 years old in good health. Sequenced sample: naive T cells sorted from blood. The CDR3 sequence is CASSAGGPYNEQFF. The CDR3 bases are TGTGCCAGCAGTGCGGGAGGGCCCTACAATGAGCAGTTCTTC.